These T cell receptor beta chains were read from a single sample in a study of blood T cell repertoires in COVID-19. Assay: immunoSEQ multiplex PCR; the TCRdb copy retains only in-frame clones and omits some. The sample has hundreds of thousands of clones, around 91% seen once. Material: PBMCs or T cells enriched from blood (not recorded which). These receptors came from a woman under 30 with acute COVID-19. Each CDR3 is given with its conserved first and last residue.

J gene	V gene	CDR3 protein
TRBJ2-5	TRBV7-2	CASSPPRAYQETQYF
TRBJ2-7	TRBV19	CASAGQGEDEQYF
TRBJ2-7	TRBV28	CASSFPAGQYF
TRBJ2-1	TRBV7-9	CASSIRTSRHNEQFF
TRBJ2-1	TRBV20-1	CSASDRASNEQFF
TRBJ2-5	TRBV5-1	CASSFVTGGGETQYF
TRBJ2-2	TRBV18	CASSRPGLAGGNTGELFF
TRBJ1-2	TRBV4-1	CASSPDDRGRNGYTF
TRBJ2-3	TRBV5-1	CASSHTGTSSTDTQYF
TRBJ2-3	TRBV27	CASSQRLAGGADTQYF
TRBJ2-7	TRBV4-1	CASSQEFGTSGSEQYF
TRBJ2-7	TRBV5-4	CASSHSSGYEQYF
TRBJ2-5	TRBV6-1	CASSEAVPGLAAQETQYF
TRBJ1-2	TRBV18	CASSQQKSNYGYTF
TRBJ2-7	TRBV19	CASSQSRGYKFYEQYF
TRBJ1-4	TRBV28	CASSFSATNEKLFF
TRBJ2-3	TRBV4-1	CASSQVGLAGYTQYF
TRBJ2-3	TRBV5-4	CASSLAVAGGPVTDTQYF
TRBJ2-7	TRBV2	CASSPGGGRGIEQYF
TRBJ1-2	TRBV27	CASSGTGYGYTF
TRBJ1-5	TRBV7-2	CASSLMAGGNQPQHF
TRBJ2-7	TRBV19	CASTSLGGGQGSEQYF
TRBJ1-1	TRBV28	CASSPARENTEAFF
TRBJ2-5	TRBV6-5	CASRPRTGRGETQYF
TRBJ2-7	TRBV18	CASSHLGTGDNQPISYEQYF
TRBJ1-1	TRBV30	CAWSAGQTTEAFF
TRBJ2-7	TRBV29-1	CSVEYGWVSEQYF
TRBJ1-1	TRBV30	CAWDPQGSTEAFF
TRBJ2-7	TRBV10-3	CAISEWANSYEQYF
TRBJ1-5	TRBV4-1	CASSLITGNQPQHF
TRBJ1-6	TRBV5-4	CASSIGTSRTNSPLHF
TRBJ1-1	TRBV6-5	CASSRYPGQVREAFF